This T cell receptor beta chain was sequenced during a study of T cell responses to AZD1222 COVID-19 vaccine. The table came from immunoSEQ multiplex PCR; TCRdb's copy has only in-frame clones and leaves some out. The profile shows approximately 60,000 clones, roughly 70% of them singletons. Study conclusions and caveats: The sample set comprised mostly white British donors with more females, and clonal diversity was possibly underestimated.

In the case of this clone: Its antigen is currently unknown.

Germline lookup yields CDR1 WNHNN and CDR2 SYGVQD (reference sequence). This CDR3 region has 16 residues. V dropped 3 bases and J dropped 5; count of bases not matched to a gene: 8. The rearrangement uses TRBV10-1 and TRBJ2-1; TRBD2 agrees at 9 bases. Sequenced here: peripheral blood, sampled on day 0 of AZD1222 vaccination. The source is an adult in good health. CDR3 bases: TGCGCCAGCAGTGAAGCGGGGGGCGCTGGGGACAATGAGCAGTTCTTC. As protein: CASSEAGGAGDNEQFF.